The clone carrying this T cell receptor (beta chain) is categorized as medium-sized. This sample was taken from a study of spatial heterogeneity in lung cancer. Study-wide context: The follow-up PBMC samples were sequenced whenever they were available. The median time to follow-up was around two years after resection.

TCRdb called the 5' RACE reads again in MiXCR, with one record for every CDR3 protein. Among around 1,500 distinct CDR3 sequences, approximately 19% were seen once, and the ten largest hold about half. Germline V gene lookup returns CDR1 SNHLY and CDR2 FYNNEI. The CDR3 contains 13 residues. Trimming left V 6 bases short and J 0 bases short, with 5 bases between. Time point denoted: blood at routine non-recurrence follow-up after resection. Unsorted whole RNA from tumor, nontumor lung or frozen PBMC underwent sequencing. Sequencing used PBMCs, obtained at follow-up. The source of this sequence is a male donor with early-stage non-small cell lung cancer. The chain uses TRBV2 and TRBJ1-4; D is ambiguous. The CDR3 nucleotides read TGTGCCAGCAGGGGATCAACTAATGAAAAACTGTTTTTT. Translating gives CASRGSTNEKLFF.